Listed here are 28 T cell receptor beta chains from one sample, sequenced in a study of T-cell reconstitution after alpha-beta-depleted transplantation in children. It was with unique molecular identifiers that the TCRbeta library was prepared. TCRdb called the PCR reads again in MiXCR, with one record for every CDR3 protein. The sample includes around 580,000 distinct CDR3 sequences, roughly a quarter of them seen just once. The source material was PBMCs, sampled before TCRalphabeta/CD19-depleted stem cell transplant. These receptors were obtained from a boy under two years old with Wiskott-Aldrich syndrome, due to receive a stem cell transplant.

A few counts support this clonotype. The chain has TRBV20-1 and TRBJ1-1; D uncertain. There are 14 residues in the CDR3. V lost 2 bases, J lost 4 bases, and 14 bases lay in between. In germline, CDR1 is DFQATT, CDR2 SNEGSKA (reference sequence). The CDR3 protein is CSARPGSGSTEAFF. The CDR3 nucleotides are TGCAGTGCTAGACCGGGGTCGGGGAGCACTGAAGCTTTCTTT.

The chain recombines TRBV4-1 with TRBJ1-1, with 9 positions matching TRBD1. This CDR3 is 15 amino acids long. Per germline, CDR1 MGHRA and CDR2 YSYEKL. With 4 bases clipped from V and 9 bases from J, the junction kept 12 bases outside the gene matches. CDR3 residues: CASSLRDREKNQAFF. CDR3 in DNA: TGCGCCAGCAGCCTACGGGACAGGGAGAAGAACCAAGCTTTCTTT.

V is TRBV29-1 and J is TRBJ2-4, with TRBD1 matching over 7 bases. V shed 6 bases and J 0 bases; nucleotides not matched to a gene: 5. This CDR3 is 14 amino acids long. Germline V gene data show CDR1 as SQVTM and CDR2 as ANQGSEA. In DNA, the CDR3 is TGCAGCGTCCAGGACAGGCTAGCCAAAAACATTCAGTACTTC. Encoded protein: CSVQDRLAKNIQYF.

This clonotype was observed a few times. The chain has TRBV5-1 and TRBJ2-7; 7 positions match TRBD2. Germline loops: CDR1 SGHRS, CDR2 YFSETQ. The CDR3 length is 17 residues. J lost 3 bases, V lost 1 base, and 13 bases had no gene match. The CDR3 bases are TGCGCCAGCAGCTTGACTACAAGCGGGACGTTGAACTACGAGCAGTACTTC. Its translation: CASSLTTSGTLNYEQYF.

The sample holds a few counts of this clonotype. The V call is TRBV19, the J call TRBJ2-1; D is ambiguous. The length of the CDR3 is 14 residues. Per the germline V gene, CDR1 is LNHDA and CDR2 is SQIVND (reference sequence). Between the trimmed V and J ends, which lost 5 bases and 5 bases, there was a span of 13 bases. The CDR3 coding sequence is TGTGCCAGTAGTCCTACAGACATTAACAATGAGCAGTTCTTC. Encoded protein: CASSPTDINNEQFF.

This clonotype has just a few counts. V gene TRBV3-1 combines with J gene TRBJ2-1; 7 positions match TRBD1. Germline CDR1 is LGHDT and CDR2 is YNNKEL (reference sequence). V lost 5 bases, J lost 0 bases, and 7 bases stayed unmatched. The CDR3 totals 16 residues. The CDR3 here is CASSCPGQSSYNEQFF. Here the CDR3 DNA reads TGTGCCAGCAGCTGTCCGGGACAGAGCTCCTACAATGAGCAGTTCTTC.

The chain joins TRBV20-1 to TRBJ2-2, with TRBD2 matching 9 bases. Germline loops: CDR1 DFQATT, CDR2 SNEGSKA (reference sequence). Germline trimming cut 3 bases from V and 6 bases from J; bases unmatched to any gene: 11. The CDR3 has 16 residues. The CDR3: CSARRSGRRNAGELFF. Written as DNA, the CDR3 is TGCAGTGCTAGGAGGAGCGGGAGGCGTAATGCCGGGGAGCTGTTTTTT.

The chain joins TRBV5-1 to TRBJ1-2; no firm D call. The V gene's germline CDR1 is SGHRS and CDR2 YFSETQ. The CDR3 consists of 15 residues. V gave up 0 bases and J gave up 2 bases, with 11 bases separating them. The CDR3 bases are TGCGCCAGCAGCTTGGAACCCGGGATAAACTATGGCTACACCTTC. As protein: CASSLEPGINYGYTF.

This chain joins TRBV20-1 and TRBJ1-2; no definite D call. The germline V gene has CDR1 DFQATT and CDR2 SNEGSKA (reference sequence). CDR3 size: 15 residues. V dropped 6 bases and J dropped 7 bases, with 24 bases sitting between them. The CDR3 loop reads CSAPRDGDTFSGYTF. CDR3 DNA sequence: TGCAGTGCCCCCCGGGATGGGGATACGTTCTCTGGCTACACCTTC.

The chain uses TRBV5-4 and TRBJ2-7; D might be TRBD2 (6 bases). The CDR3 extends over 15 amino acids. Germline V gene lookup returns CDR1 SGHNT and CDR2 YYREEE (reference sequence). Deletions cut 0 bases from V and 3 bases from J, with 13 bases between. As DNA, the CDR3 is TGTGCCAGCAGCTTGGATCCAGCGGGCTACTACGAGCAGTACTTC. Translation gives CASSLDPAGYYEQYF.

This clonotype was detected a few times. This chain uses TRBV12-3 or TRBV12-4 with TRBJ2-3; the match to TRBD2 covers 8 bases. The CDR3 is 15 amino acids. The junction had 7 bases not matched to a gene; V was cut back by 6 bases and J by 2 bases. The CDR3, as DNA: TGTGCCAGCAGCATCGGACTAGCTTACACAGATACGCAGTATTTT. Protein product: CASSIGLAYTDTQYF.

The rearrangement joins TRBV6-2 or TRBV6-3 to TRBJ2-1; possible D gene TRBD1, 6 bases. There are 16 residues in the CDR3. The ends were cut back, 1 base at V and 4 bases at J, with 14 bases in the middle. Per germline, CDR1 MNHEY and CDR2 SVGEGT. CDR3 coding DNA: TGTGCCAGCAGTTACTTCGCAGGGGTTGTTTACAATGAGCAGTTCTTC. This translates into CASSYFAGVVYNEQFF.

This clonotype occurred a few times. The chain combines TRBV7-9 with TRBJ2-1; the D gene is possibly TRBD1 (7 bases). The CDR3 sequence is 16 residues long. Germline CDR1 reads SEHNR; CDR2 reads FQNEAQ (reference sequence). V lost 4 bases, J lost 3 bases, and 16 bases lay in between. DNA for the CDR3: TGTGCCAGCAGCTCCTCTCCAGGGGGGTTCTACAATGAGCAGTTCTTC. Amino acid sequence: CASSSSPGGFYNEQFF.

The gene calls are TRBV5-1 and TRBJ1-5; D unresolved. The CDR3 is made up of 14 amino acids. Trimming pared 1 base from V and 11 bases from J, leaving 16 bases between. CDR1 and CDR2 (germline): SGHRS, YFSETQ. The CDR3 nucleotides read TGCGCCAGCAGCTTGTCCCAGGATAGCGGGACCCAGCATTTT. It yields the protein CASSLSQDSGTQHF.

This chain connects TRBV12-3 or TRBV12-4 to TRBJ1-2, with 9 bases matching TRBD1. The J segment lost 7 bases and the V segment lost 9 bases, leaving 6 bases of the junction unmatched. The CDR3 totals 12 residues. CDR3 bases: TGTGCCAGTAACAGGGGGCCAGGTGGCTACACCTTC. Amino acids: CASNRGPGGYTF.

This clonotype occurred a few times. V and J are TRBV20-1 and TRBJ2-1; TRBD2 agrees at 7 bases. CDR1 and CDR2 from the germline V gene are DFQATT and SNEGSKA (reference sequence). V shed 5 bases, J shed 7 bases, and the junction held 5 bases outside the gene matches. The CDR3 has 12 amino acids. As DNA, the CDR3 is TGCAGTGCTGCGGGGGTTGGGAATGAGCAGTTCTTC. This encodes CSAAGVGNEQFF.

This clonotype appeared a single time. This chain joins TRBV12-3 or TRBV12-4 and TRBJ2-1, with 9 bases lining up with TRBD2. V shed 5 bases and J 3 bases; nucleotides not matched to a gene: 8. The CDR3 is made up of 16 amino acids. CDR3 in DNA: TGTGCCAGCAGTGCTCCTAGCGGGACCTTCTACAATGAGCAGTTCTTC. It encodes CASSAPSGTFYNEQFF.

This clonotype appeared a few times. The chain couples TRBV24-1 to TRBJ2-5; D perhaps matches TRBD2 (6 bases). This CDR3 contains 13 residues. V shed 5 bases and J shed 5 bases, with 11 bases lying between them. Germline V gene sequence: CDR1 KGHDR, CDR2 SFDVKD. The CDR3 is CATSVGGMETQYF. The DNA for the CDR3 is TGTGCCACCAGTGTGGGAGGTATGGAGACCCAGTACTTC.

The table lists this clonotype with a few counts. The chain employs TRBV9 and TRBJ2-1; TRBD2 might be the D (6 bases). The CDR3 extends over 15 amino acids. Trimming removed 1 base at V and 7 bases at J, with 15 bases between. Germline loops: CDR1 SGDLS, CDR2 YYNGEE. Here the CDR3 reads CASSVTSWEENEQFF. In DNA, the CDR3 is TGTGCCAGCAGCGTAACTTCGTGGGAGGAGAATGAGCAGTTCTTC.

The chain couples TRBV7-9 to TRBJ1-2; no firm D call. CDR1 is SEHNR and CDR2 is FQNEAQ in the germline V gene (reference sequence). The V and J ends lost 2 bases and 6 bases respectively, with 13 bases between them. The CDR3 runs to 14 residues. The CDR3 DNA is TGTGCCAGCAGCTTAAGTTCGGTTGGGGATGGCTACACCTTC. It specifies CASSLSSVGDGYTF. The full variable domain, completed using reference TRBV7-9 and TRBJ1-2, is DTGVSQNPRHKITKRGQNVTFRCDPISEHNRLYWYRQTLGQGPEFLTYFQNEAQLEKSRLLSDRFSAERPKGSFSTLEIQRTEQGDSAMYLCASSLSSVGDGYTFGSGTRLTVV.

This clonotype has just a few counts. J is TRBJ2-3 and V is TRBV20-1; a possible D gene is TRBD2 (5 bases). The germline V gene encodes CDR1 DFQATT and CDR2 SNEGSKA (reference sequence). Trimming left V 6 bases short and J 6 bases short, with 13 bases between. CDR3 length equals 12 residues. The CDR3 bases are TGCAGTGCCAGGACCAGCGGCGATACGCAGTATTTT. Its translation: CSARTSGDTQYF.

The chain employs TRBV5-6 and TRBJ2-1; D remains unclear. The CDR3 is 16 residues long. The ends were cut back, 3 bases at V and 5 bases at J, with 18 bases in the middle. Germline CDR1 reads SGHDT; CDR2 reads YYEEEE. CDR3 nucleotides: TGTGCCAGCAGCTCAAGGACGCTCGGTCGGAACAATGAGCAGTTCTTC. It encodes CASSSRTLGRNNEQFF.

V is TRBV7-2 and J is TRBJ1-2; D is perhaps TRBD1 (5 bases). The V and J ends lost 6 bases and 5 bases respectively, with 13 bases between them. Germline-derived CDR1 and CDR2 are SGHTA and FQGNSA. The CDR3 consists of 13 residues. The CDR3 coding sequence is TGTGCCAGCAGTCTAGGGGAGGGGTATGGCTACACCTTC. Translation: CASSLGEGYGYTF.

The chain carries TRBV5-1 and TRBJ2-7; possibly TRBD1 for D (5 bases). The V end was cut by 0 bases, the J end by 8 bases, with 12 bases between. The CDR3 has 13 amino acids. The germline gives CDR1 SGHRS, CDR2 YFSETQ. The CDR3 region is CASSLEVAGKQYF. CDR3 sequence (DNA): TGCGCCAGCAGCTTGGAAGTCGCAGGGAAGCAGTACTTC.

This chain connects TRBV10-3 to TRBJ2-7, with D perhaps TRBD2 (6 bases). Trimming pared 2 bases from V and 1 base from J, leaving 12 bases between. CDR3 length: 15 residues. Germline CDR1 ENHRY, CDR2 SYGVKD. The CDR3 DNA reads TGTGCCATCAGTGAGACAAAGCGGGCATCCTACGAGCAGTACTTC. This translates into CAISETKRASYEQYF.

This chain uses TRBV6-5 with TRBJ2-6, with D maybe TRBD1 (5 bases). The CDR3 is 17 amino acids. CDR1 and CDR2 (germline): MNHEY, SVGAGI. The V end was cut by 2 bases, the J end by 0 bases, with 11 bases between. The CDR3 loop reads CASSYRGIRSGANVLTF. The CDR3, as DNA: TGTGCCAGCAGTTACAGGGGAATCCGCTCTGGGGCCAACGTCCTGACTTTC.

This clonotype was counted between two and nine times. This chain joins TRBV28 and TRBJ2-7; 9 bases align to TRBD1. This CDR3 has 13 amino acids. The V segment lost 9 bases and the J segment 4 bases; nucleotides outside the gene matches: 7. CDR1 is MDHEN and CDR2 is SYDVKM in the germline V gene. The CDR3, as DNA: TGTGCCAGTTTAAGGGGACAGGGATACGAGCAGTACTTC. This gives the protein CASLRGQGYEQYF.

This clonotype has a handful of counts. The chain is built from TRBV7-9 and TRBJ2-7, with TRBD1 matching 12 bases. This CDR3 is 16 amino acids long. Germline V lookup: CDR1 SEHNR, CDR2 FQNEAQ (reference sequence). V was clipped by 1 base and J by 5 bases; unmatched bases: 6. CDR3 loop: CASSLVTGTGGNEQYF. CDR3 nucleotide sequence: TGTGCCAGCAGCTTAGTTACCGGGACAGGGGGCAACGAGCAGTACTTC.